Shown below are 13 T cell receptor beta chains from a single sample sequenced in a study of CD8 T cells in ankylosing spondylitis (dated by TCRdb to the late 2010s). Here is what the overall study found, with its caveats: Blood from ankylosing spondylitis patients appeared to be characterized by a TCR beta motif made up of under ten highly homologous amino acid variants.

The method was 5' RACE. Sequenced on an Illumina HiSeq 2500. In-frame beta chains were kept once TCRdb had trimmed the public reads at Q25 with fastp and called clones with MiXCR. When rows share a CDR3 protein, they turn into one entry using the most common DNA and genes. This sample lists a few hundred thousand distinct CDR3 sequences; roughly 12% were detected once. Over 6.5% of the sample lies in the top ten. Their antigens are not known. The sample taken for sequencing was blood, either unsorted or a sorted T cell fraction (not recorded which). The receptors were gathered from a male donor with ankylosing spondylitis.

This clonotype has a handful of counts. CDR3 nucleotide sequence: TGTGCCAGCAGCTTAGATGGTGGAGGACTCTACGAGCAGTACTTC. Encoded protein: CASSLDGGGLYEQYF. The chain combines TRBV11-2 with TRBJ2-7; a weak D match, TRBD2 (5 bases). Looked up from germline, CDR1 is SGHAT and CDR2 is FQNNGV. The CDR3 spans 15 residues. V was cut by 0 bases and J by 3 bases, with 12 bases left in between. The full variable domain, in which reference TRBV11-2 and TRBJ2-7 provide the parts outside the CDR3, is EAGVAQSPRYKIIEKRQSVAFWCNPISGHATLYWYQQILGQGPKLLIQFQNNGVVDDSQLPKDRFSAERLKGVDSTLKIQPAKLEDSAVYLCASSLDGGGLYEQYFGPGTRLTVT.

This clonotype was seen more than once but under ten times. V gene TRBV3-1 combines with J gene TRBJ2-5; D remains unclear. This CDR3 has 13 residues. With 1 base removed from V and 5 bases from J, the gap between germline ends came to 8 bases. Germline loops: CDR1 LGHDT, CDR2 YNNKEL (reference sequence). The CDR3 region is CASSQGSFETQYF. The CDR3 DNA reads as TGTGCCAGCAGCCAAGGTAGCTTTGAGACCCAGTACTTC.

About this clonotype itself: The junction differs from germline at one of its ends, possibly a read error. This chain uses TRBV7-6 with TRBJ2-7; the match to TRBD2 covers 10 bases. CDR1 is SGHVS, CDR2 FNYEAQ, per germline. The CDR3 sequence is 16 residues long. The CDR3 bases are TGTGCCAGCAGCCCCACTAGCGGGGTGAGCTCCTATGAGCAGTACTTC. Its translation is CASSPTSGVSSYEQYF.

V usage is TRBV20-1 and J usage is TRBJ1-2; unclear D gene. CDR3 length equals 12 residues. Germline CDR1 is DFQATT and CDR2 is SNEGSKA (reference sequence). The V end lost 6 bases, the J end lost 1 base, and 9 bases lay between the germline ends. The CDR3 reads CSAPVRNYGYTF. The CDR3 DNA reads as TGCAGTGCCCCTGTCCGTAACTATGGCTACACCTTC.

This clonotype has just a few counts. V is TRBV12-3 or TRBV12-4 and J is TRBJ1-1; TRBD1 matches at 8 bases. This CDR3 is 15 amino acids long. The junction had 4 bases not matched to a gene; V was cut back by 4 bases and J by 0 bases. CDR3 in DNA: TGTGCCAGCAGTTCCAGGGACAGGATGAACACTGAAGCTTTCTTT. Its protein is CASSSRDRMNTEAFF.

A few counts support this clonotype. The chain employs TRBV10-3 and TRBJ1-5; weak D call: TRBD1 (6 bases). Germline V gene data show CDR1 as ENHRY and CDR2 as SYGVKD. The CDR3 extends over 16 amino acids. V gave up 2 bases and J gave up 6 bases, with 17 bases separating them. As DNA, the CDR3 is TGTGCCATCAGTGAGGAGACAGGCAGTAGGTTTCAGCCCCAGCATTTT. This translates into CAISEETGSRFQPQHF.

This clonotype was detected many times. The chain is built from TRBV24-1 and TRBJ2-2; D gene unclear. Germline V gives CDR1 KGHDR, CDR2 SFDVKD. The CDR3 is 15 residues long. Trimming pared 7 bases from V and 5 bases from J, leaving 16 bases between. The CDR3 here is CATSPGRELTGELFF. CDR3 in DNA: TGTGCCACCAGCCCGGGCCGCGAACTTACCGGGGAGCTGTTTTTT.

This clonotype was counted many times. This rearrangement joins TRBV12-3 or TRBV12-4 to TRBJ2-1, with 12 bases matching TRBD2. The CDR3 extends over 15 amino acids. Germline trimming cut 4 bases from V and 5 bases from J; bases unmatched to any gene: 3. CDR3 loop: CASSSSGRGHNEQFF. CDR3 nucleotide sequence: TGTGCCAGCAGTTCTAGCGGGAGGGGCCACAATGAGCAGTTCTTC.

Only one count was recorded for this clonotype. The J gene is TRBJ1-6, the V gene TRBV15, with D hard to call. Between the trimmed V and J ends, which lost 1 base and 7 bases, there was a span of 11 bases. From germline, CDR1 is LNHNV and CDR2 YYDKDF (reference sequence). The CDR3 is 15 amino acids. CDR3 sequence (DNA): TGTGCCACCAGCAGAGTTCGGGTCGGGAATTCACCCCTCCACTTT. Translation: CATSRVRVGNSPLHF.

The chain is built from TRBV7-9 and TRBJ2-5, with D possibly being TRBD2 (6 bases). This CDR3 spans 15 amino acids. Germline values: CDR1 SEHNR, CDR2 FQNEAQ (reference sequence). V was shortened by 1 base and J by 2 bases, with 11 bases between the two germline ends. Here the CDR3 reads CASSLVMGGQETQYF. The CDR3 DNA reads TGTGCCAGCAGCTTAGTAATGGGGGGACAAGAGACCCAGTACTTC.

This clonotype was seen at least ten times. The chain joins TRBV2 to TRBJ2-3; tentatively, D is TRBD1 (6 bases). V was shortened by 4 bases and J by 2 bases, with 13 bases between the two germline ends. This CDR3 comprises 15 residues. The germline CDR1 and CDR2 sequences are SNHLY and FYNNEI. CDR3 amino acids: CASSGRDRFTDTQYF. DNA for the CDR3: TGTGCCAGCAGTGGTCGTGACAGGTTCACAGATACGCAGTATTTT.

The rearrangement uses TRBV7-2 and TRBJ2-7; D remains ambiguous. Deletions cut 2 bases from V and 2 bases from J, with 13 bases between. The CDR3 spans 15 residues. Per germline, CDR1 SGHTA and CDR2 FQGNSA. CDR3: CASSLFVGEAYEQYF. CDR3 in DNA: TGTGCCAGCAGCTTATTCGTCGGCGAAGCCTACGAGCAGTACTTC.

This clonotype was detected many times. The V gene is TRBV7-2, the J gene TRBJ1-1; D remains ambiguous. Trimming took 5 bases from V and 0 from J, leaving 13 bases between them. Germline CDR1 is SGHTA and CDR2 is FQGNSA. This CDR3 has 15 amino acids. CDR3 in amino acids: CASSEWADLNTEAFF. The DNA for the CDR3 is TGTGCCAGCAGCGAGTGGGCAGACCTGAACACTGAAGCTTTCTTT. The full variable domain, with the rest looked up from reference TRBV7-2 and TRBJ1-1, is GAGVSQSPSNKVTEKGKDVELRCDPISGHTALYWYRQSLGQGLEFLIYFQGNSAPDKSGLPSDRFSAERTGGSVSTLTIQRTQQEDSAVYLCASSEWADLNTEAFFGQGTRLTVV.